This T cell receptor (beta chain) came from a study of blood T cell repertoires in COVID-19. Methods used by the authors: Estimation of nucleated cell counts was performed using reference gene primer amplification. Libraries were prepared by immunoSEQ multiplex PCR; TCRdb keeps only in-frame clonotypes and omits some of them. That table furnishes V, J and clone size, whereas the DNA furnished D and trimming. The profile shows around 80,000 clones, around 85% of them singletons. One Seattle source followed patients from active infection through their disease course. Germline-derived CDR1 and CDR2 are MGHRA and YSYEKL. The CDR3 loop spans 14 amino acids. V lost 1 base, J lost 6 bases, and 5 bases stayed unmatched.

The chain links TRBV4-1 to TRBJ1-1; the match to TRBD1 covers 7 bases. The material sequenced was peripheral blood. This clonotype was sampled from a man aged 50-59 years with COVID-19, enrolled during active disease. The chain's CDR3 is CASSQVFQGAEAFF. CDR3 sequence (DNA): TGCGCCAGCAGCCAAGTCTTTCAGGGGGCTGAAGCTTTCTTT.